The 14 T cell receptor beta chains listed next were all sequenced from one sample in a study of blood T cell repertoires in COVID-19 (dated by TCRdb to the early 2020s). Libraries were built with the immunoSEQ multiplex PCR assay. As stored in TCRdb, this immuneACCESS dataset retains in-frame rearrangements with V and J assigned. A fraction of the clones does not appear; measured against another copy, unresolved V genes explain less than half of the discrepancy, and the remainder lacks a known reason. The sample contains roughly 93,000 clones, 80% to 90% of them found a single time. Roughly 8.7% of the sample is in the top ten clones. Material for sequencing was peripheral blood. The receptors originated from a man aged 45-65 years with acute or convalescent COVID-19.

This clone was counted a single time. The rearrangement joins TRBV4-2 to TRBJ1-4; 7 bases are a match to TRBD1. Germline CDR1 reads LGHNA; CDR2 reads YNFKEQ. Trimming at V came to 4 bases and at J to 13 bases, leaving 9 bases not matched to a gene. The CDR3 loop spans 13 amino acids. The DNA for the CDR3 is TGTGCCAGCAGCCCAGGCGACAGGGAAGGACTGTTTTTT. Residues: CASSPGDREGLFF.

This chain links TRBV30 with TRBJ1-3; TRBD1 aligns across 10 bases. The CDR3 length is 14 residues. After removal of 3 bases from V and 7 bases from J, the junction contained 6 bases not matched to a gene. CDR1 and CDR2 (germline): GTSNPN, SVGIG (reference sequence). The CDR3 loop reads CAWRGTGAMNTIYF. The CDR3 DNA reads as TGTGCCTGGAGGGGGACAGGGGCAATGAACACCATATATTTT.

The CDR3 protein is CASSQRLSLQSNTGELFF. The CDR3 DNA follows: TGCGCCAGCAGCCAAAGATTGAGCCTTCAATCGAACACCGGGGAGCTGTTTTTT. This rearrangement joins TRBV4-1 to TRBJ2-2; D is ambiguous. V gave up 2 bases and J gave up 0 bases, with 16 bases separating them. This CDR3 is built from 18 residues. CDR1 MGHRA and CDR2 YSYEKL come from the germline V gene.

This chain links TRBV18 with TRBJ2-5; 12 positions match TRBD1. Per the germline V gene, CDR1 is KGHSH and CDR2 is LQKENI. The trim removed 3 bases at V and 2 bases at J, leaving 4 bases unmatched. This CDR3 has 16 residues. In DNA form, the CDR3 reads TGTGCCAGCTCACCTGGGACAGGGGGCCCTCAAGAGACCCAGTACTTC. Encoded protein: CASSPGTGGPQETQYF.

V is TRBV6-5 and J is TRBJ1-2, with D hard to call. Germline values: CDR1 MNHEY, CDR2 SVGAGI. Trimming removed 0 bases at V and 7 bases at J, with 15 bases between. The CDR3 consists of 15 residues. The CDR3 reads CASSYSPGGLSGYTF. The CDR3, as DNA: TGTGCCAGCAGTTACTCTCCGGGTGGTTTGTCTGGCTACACCTTC.

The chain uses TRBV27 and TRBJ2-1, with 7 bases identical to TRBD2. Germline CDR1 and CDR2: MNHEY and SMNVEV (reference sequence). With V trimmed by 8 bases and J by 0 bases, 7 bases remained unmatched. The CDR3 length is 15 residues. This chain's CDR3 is CASCSGGSSYNEQFF. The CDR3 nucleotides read TGTGCCAGCTGCTCGGGGGGAAGCTCCTACAATGAGCAGTTCTTC.

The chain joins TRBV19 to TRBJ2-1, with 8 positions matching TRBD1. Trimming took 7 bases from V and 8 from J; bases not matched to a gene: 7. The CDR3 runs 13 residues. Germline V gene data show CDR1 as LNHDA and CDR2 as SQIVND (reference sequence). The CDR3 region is CASTRQGRDEQFF. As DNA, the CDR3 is TGTGCCAGTACCAGACAGGGGCGAGATGAGCAGTTCTTC.

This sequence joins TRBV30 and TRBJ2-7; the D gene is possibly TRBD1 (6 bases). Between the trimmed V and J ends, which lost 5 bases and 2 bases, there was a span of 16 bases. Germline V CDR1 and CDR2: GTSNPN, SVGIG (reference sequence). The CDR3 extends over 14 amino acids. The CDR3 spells CAWGPGTRPYEQYF. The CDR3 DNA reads TGTGCCTGGGGACCCGGGACACGGCCCTACGAGCAGTACTTC.

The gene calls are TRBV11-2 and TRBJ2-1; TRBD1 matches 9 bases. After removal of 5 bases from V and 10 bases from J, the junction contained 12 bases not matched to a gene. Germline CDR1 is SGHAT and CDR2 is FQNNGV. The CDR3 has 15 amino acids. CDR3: CASSRNLQGAREQFF. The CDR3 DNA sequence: TGTGCCAGCAGCCGAAACTTACAGGGGGCCAGAGAGCAGTTCTTC.

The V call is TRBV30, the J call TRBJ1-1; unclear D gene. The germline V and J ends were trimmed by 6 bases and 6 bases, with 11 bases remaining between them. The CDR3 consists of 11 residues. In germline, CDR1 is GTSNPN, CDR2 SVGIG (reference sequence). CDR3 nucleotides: TGTGCCTGCGGTCCCATGGCTGAAGCTTTCTTT. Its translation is CACGPMAEAFF.

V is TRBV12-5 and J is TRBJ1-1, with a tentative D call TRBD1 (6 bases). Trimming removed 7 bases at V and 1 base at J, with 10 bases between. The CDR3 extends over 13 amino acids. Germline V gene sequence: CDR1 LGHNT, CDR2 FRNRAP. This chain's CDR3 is CASDGTPNTEAFF. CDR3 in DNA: TGTGCTAGTGATGGGACACCGAACACTGAAGCTTTCTTT.

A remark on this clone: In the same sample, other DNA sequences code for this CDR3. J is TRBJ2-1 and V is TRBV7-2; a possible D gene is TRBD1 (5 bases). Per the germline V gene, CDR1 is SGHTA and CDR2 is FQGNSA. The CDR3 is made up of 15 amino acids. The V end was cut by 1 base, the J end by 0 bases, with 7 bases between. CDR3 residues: CASSLDRSSYNEQFF. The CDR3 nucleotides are TGTGCCAGCAGCTTAGACAGGAGCTCCTACAATGAGCAGTTCTTC.

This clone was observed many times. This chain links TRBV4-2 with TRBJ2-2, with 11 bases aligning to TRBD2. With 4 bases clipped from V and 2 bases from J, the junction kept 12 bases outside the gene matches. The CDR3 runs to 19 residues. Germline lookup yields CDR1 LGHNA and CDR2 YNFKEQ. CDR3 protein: CASSRGEASGGLNTGELFF. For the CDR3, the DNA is TGTGCCAGCAGCCGCGGTGAAGCTAGCGGGGGGTTAAACACCGGGGAGCTGTTTTTT.

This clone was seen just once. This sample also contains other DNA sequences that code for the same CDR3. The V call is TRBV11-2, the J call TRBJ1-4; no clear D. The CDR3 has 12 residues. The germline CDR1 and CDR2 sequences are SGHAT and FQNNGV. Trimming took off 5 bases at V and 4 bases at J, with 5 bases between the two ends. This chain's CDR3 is CASSPFNEKLFF. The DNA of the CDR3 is TGTGCCAGCAGCCCATTTAATGAAAAACTGTTTTTT. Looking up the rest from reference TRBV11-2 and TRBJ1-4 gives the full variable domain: EAGVAQSPRYKIIEKRQSVAFWCNPISGHATLYWYQQILGQGPKLLIQFQNNGVVDDSQLPKDRFSAERLKGVDSTLKIQPAKLEDSAVYLCASSPFNEKLFFGSGTQLSVL.